This T cell receptor beta chain is from a study of blood T cell repertoires in COVID-19. TCRdb's copy holds only in-frame clones and misses some; the assay was immunoSEQ multiplex PCR. There are some 300,000 clones in the sample; 90% occur only once, and about 4.5% lies in the top ten. The CDR3 runs 16 residues. This chain uses TRBV21-1 with TRBJ1-6; the table's D call TRBD1 went unverified against the DNA. TRBV21-1 is a documented pseudogene. The sequenced material came from PBMCs or T cells enriched from blood (not recorded which). This TCR came from a woman between 18 and 29 years old with acute COVID-19. CDR3 coding DNA: TGTGCCAGCAGCAAAGAGACGGGACAGGGTAATTCACCCCTCCACTTT. Translating it yields CASSKETGQGNSPLHF.